This passage covers 5 T cell receptor beta chains from one sample sequenced in a study of cytomegalovirus exposure and HLA in healthy donors. PCR amplification relied on 60 Vbeta primers (plus 13 Jbeta primers). Data came from immunoSEQ multiplex PCR; TCRdb stores just in-frame clones and leaves some out. The profile shows 200,000 to 250,000 clones, about 70% of them singletons. Input material: PBMCs. These receptors all stem from a woman aged 30 to 39 in good health and CMV-seronegative.

This clone showed up just a few times. This rearrangement joins TRBV5-1 to TRBJ1-1, with D possibly matching TRBD1 (6 bases). Germline lookup yields CDR1 SGHRS and CDR2 YFSETQ. The CDR3 spans 14 residues. Trimming pared 0 bases from V and 8 bases from J, leaving 14 bases between. CDR3 sequence reads: CASSLAAGEIEAFF. The CDR3 nucleotides read TGCGCCAGCAGCTTGGCCGCAGGGGAGATCGAAGCTTTCTTT.

The V and J genes are TRBV7-9 and TRBJ1-1; the D gene is possibly TRBD1 (5 bases). The V gene's germline CDR1 is SEHNR and CDR2 FQNEAQ (reference sequence). The CDR3 is 15 amino acids. Trimming pared 4 bases from V and 1 base from J, leaving 13 bases between. The CDR3 spells CASSSFREPNTEAFF. CDR3 in DNA: TGTGCCAGCAGCTCGTTCAGGGAACCGAACACTGAAGCTTTCTTT.

This chain joins TRBV5-1 and TRBJ2-7, with D maybe TRBD1 (5 bases). Germline CDR1 SGHRS, CDR2 YFSETQ. V was trimmed by 2 bases and J by 5 bases, leaving 11 bases between them. The CDR3 sequence is 13 residues long. The CDR3 DNA reads TGCGCCAGCAGCTTTTCAGGGAACCACGAGCAGTACTTC. Translated, it gives CASSFSGNHEQYF.

This chain links TRBV29-1 with TRBJ1-3; D gene ambiguous. This CDR3 has 11 amino acids. Germline V gives CDR1 SQVTM, CDR2 ANQGSEA. V was clipped by 3 bases and J by 4 bases, with 4 bases between them. The CDR3 nucleotides are TGCAGCGTTGAGAGAGGAAACACCATATATTTT. Protein: CSVERGNTIYF.

V and J are TRBV18 and TRBJ2-1, with 9 bases lining up with TRBD2. CDR1 and CDR2 from the germline V gene are KGHSH and LQKENI. V lost 8 bases and J lost 9; bases outside the gene matches: 8. This CDR3 has 13 residues. CDR3 in DNA: TGTGCCAGCGCGGGGACTAGCCAAGGTGAGCAGTTCTTC. This codes for CASAGTSQGEQFF. The complete variable domain, with remaining parts taken from reference TRBV18 and TRBJ2-1, reads NAGVMQNPRHLVRRRGQEARLRCSPMKGHSHVYWYRQLPEEGLKFMVYLQKENIIDESGMPKERFSAEFPKEGPSILRIQQVVRGDSAAYFCASAGTSQGEQFFGPGTRLTVL.